Presented here are 30 T cell receptor beta chains from one specimen sequenced in a study of blood T cell repertoires in COVID-19. Measured with immunoSEQ multiplex PCR; TCRdb has only the in-frame clones, and not every one. Of fewer than 350,000 clones in the sample, around 86% were seen once. The sequenced material came from peripheral blood. Every receptor here comes from a woman between 25 and 40 years old who had recovered from COVID-19.

The CDR3 nucleotides read TGTGCCTGGACACATCCAGACAGGCCGACTTATGGCTACACCTTC. It encodes CAWTHPDRPTYGYTF. This chain joins TRBV30 and TRBJ1-2, with a possible D match to TRBD1 (6 bases). The CDR3 consists of 15 residues. Germline V CDR1 and CDR2: GTSNPN, SVGIG (reference sequence). Deletions cut 4 bases from V and 5 bases from J, with 20 bases between. Drawing the rest from reference TRBV30 and TRBJ1-2, the complete variable domain is SQTIHQWPATLVQPVGSPLSLECTVEGTSNPNLYWYRQAAGRGLQLLFYSVGIGQISSEVPQNLSASRPQDRQFILSSKKLLLSDSGFYLCAWTHPDRPTYGYTFGSGTRLTVV.

The CDR3 DNA sequence: TGTGCCAGCAGCCAAGTAACGGGCCTTGACAGGGGGGTCTCCAAAAACATTCAGTACTTC. Amino acid sequence: CASSQVTGLDRGVSKNIQYF. J is TRBJ2-4 and V is TRBV4-2; 9 bases agree with TRBD1. Germline assignment: CDR1 LGHNA and CDR2 YNFKEQ. V shed 1 base, J shed 2 bases, and the junction held 15 bases outside the gene matches. CDR3 length: 20 amino acids.

The chain carries TRBV9 and TRBJ1-4; TRBD1 aligns across 7 bases. The CDR3 extends over 15 amino acids. V lost 0 bases and J lost 3; bases outside the gene matches: 2. Germline V CDR1 and CDR2: SGDLS, YYNGEE. The CDR3 DNA follows: TGTGCCAGCAGCGTAGAGGGACAGCCTAATGAAAAACTGTTTTTT. This sequence encodes CASSVEGQPNEKLFF.

V is TRBV5-1 and J is TRBJ2-3; D gene ambiguous. This CDR3 spans 14 amino acids. V lost 8 bases to trimming and J lost 0 bases, with 13 bases between them. Per germline, CDR1 SGHRS and CDR2 YFSETQ. The CDR3 nucleotides read TGCGCCAGTAAAAGTATCACAAGCACAGATACGCAGTATTTT. This sequence encodes CASKSITSTDTQYF. Full variable domain (rest looked up from reference TRBV5-1 and TRBJ2-3): KAGVTQTPRYLIKTRGQQVTLSCSPISGHRSVSWYQQTPGQGLQFLFEYFSETQRNKGNFPGRFSGRQFSNSRSEMNVSTLELGDSALYLCASKSITSTDTQYFGPGTRLTVL.

The chain joins TRBV19 to TRBJ2-2, with 7 bases matching TRBD1. J lost 6 bases, V lost 1 base, and 5 bases had no gene match. CDR1 and CDR2 (germline): LNHDA, SQIVND (reference sequence). There are 15 residues in the CDR3. CDR3 residues: CASSIAYRGPGELFF. DNA of the CDR3: TGTGCCAGTAGTATAGCTTACAGGGGACCCGGGGAGCTGTTTTTT.

This chain connects TRBV2 to TRBJ2-7, with TRBD1 matching 9 bases. The junction had 10 bases not matched to a gene; V was cut back by 6 bases and J by 7 bases. The germline gives CDR1 SNHLY, CDR2 FYNNEI. This CDR3 spans 14 amino acids. As DNA, the CDR3 is TGTGCCAGCAGGCCCCGGGACAGGGCAGGGGAGCAGTACTTC. It codes for CASRPRDRAGEQYF.

The rearrangement joins TRBV30 to TRBJ1-6; no definite D call. Per the germline V gene, CDR1 is GTSNPN and CDR2 is SVGIG (reference sequence). Trimming cost V 1 base and J 7 bases, with 11 bases left between them. The CDR3 is made up of 14 amino acids. The CDR3 DNA reads TGTGCCTGGAGTGAAGACCCGGGGAATTCACCCCTCCACTTT. It codes for CAWSEDPGNSPLHF.

Notes on this clone: One junction end does not reproduce the germline sequence, and a read error may be involved. The rearrangement joins TRBV28 to TRBJ2-7; D not resolved. There are 13 residues in the CDR3. CDR1 MDHEN and CDR2 SYDVKM come from the germline V gene. This CDR3 is CASSWASSYAQYF. CDR3 in DNA: TGTGCCAGCAGCTGGGCCTCCTCCTACGCGCAGTACTTC.

The CDR3 region is CASSMIGAYYGYTF. The CDR3 bases are TGTGCCAGTAGTATGATTGGGGCTTACTATGGCTACACCTTC. The rearrangement joins TRBV19 to TRBJ1-2; weak D call: TRBD1 (5 bases). Germline assignment: CDR1 LNHDA and CDR2 SQIVND (reference sequence). The CDR3 extends over 14 amino acids. The ends were cut back, 3 bases at V and 3 bases at J, with 11 bases in the middle.

This chain links TRBV6-2 or TRBV6-3 with TRBJ1-1; perhaps TRBD1 as D (5 bases). This CDR3 comprises 15 residues. V lost 5 bases, J lost 0 bases, and 13 bases lay in between. Germline CDR1 reads MNHEY; CDR2 reads SVGEGT. DNA of the CDR3: TGTGCCAGCAGTGATGGGGGGAATTTGAACACTGAAGCTTTCTTT. As protein: CASSDGGNLNTEAFF.

This chain connects TRBV5-1 to TRBJ1-2, with a weak D call TRBD1 (6 bases). Trimming removed 4 bases at V and 4 bases at J, with 14 bases between. The length of the CDR3 is 14 residues. Germline assignment: CDR1 SGHRS and CDR2 YFSETQ. The CDR3 bases are TGCGCCAGCAGCCCGATGGGGGGGCTCTATGGCTACACCTTC. This encodes CASSPMGGLYGYTF.

This clone was seen a single time. The chain uses TRBV4-1 and TRBJ2-1; D is uncertain. Between the trimmed V and J ends, which lost 1 base and 7 bases, there was a span of 17 bases. This CDR3 comprises 16 residues. Germline values: CDR1 MGHRA, CDR2 YSYEKL. CDR3: CASSQGYGSSENEQFF. The CDR3 nucleotides are TGCGCCAGCAGCCAAGGGTACGGGTCGTCGGAGAATGAGCAGTTCTTC.

The chain uses TRBV5-1 and TRBJ1-1; a weak D match, TRBD1 (6 bases). Germline lookup yields CDR1 SGHRS and CDR2 YFSETQ. CDR3 length: 14 residues. The V end was cut by 3 bases, the J end by 3 bases, with 12 bases between. The CDR3 sequence is CASSSGGLYTEAFF. In DNA, the CDR3 is TGCGCCAGCAGCTCCGGGGGGCTTTACACTGAAGCTTTCTTT.

The V gene is TRBV11-2, the J gene TRBJ2-3; 9 nucleotides agree with TRBD2. Trimming removed 10 bases from V and 6 bases from J; junction bases left unmatched: 11. This CDR3 region has 14 residues. The germline CDR1 and CDR2 sequences are SGHAT and FQNNGV. CDR3: CATTLLAGVDTQYF. The CDR3 DNA sequence: TGTGCCACCACGTTATTAGCGGGAGTGGATACGCAGTATTTT.

The V gene is TRBV27, the J gene TRBJ1-6, with a possible D match to TRBD1 (5 bases). V was clipped by 2 bases and J by 10 bases, with 9 bases between them. The CDR3 covers 13 residues. Per the germline V gene, CDR1 is MNHEY and CDR2 is SMNVEV (reference sequence). CDR3 region: CASSLQDTSPLHF. CDR3 nucleotides: TGTGCCAGCAGTTTACAGGACACATCACCCCTCCACTTT.

The genes are TRBV4-1 and TRBJ1-5, with D perhaps matching TRBD1 (6 bases). Trimming pared 2 bases from V and 7 bases from J, leaving 18 bases between. The CDR3 has 16 residues. Germline assignment: CDR1 MGHRA and CDR2 YSYEKL. CDR3 sequence (DNA): TGCGCCAGCAGCCAACCCCCCGGGGGGCGCTTGCAGCCCCAGCATTTT. This gives the protein CASSQPPGGRLQPQHF.

The chain carries TRBV7-6 and TRBJ2-1; D uncertain. Germline V CDR1 and CDR2: SGHVS, FNYEAQ. The germline V and J ends were trimmed by 5 bases and 1 base, with 12 bases remaining between them. This CDR3 region has 15 residues. The CDR3 DNA follows: TGTGCCAGCAGCCAAAACTATGGGTCCTACAATGAGCAGTTCTTC. Protein sequence: CASSQNYGSYNEQFF.

This clone was detected only once. The chain has TRBV5-1 and TRBJ2-3; 8 bases align to TRBD2. The CDR3 has 14 amino acids. The V segment lost 4 bases and the J segment 4 bases; nucleotides outside the gene matches: 5. Germline-derived CDR1 and CDR2 are SGHRS and YFSETQ. CDR3 sequence: CASSLGLGSDTQYF. For the CDR3, the DNA is TGCGCCAGCAGCCTGGGACTAGGGTCAGATACGCAGTATTTT.

The genes are TRBV18 and TRBJ1-2; D is unclear. With 6 bases removed from V and 0 bases from J, the gap between germline ends came to 14 bases. The CDR3 sequence is 15 residues long. From germline, CDR1 is KGHSH and CDR2 LQKENI. CDR3 in amino acids: CASSVGETTNYGYTF. The CDR3 DNA is TGTGCCAGCTCGGTTGGAGAGACCACTAACTATGGCTACACCTTC.

The chain links TRBV7-9 to TRBJ2-7, with 8 bases that match TRBD1. Per the germline V gene, CDR1 is SEHNR and CDR2 is FQNEAQ (reference sequence). This CDR3 region has 12 residues. The junction had 4 bases not matched to a gene; V was cut back by 5 bases and J by 7 bases. The DNA of the CDR3 is TGTGCCAGCAGCCAGGGGGCTGGGGAGCAGTACTTC. Encoded protein: CASSQGAGEQYF.

This clone was seen only once. The chain links TRBV12-3 or TRBV12-4 to TRBJ1-2; D remains unclear. The V end was cut by 6 bases, the J end by 4 bases, with 12 bases between. CDR3 length: 13 residues. The CDR3 DNA reads TGTGCCAGCAGACCCCCGGGGTTCTATGGCTACACCTTC. Translation: CASRPPGFYGYTF.

CDR3 sequence reads: CASSLVSGGEGIQYF. In nucleotides, the CDR3 is TGCGCCAGCAGCTTGGTCTCGGGAGGGGAGGGCATTCAGTACTTC. This chain uses TRBV5-1 with TRBJ2-4; 8 bases fit TRBD2. Unmatched junction bases numbered 8, after V lost 0 bases and J lost 9 bases. Germline values: CDR1 SGHRS, CDR2 YFSETQ. This CDR3 has 15 residues. Together with reference TRBV5-1 and TRBJ2-4, the CDR3 gives the full variable domain: KAGVTQTPRYLIKTRGQQVTLSCSPISGHRSVSWYQQTPGQGLQFLFEYFSETQRNKGNFPGRFSGRQFSNSRSEMNVSTLELGDSALYLCASSLVSGGEGIQYFGAGTRLSVL.

The CDR3 is CASSISTSGSGNEQFF. CDR3 coding DNA: TGTGCCAGTAGTATATCGACTAGCGGGAGTGGCAATGAGCAGTTCTTC. J is TRBJ2-1 and V is TRBV19; TRBD2 matches at 12 bases. The CDR3 runs 16 residues. V was clipped by 2 bases and J by 6 bases; unmatched bases: 5. Germline CDR1 is LNHDA and CDR2 is SQIVND (reference sequence).

V usage is TRBV5-4 and J usage is TRBJ1-3, with D uncertain. The germline V and J ends were trimmed by 10 bases and 4 bases, with 18 bases remaining between them. CDR1 SGHNT and CDR2 YYREEE come from the germline V gene (reference sequence). This CDR3 comprises 14 residues. The CDR3 protein is CAGRAHGKGNTIYF. In DNA form, the CDR3 reads TGTGCCGGGAGGGCCCACGGCAAAGGAAACACCATATATTTT.

J is TRBJ2-7 and V is TRBV25-1; 7 bases fit TRBD2. This CDR3 has 14 amino acids. With V trimmed by 3 bases and J by 2 bases, 4 bases remained unmatched. The V gene's germline CDR1 is MGHDK and CDR2 SYGVNS. CDR3 loop: CASSEPSGTYEQYF. The DNA of the CDR3 is TGTGCCAGCAGTGAGCCTAGCGGCACCTACGAGCAGTACTTC.

V gene TRBV20-1 combines with J gene TRBJ2-1; D possibly corresponds to TRBD2 (6 bases). Germline CDR1 and CDR2: DFQATT and SNEGSKA (reference sequence). V was pared by 5 bases and J by 15 bases, with 17 bases between. The CDR3 contains 11 residues. The DNA for the CDR3 is TGCAGTGCTCGTGCCGGGACTGGGGGGTTCTTC. Translation: CSARAGTGGFF.

The CDR3 DNA reads as TGCGCCAGCAGCTTGGAATGGTGGAGCTCTGGAAACACCATATATTTT. The encoded protein is CASSLEWWSSGNTIYF. This chain connects TRBV5-1 to TRBJ1-3; D call uncertain. The CDR3 covers 16 residues. Germline V gives CDR1 SGHRS, CDR2 YFSETQ. Trimming removed 0 bases at V and 0 bases at J, with 10 bases between.

This clone was detected only a few times. This rearrangement joins TRBV28 to TRBJ2-7, with 8 bases fitting TRBD2. This CDR3 contains 14 residues. J lost 4 bases, V lost 6 bases, and 8 bases had no gene match. Looked up from germline, CDR1 is MDHEN and CDR2 is SYDVKM. CDR3 in DNA: TGTGCCAGCAGAGATAGCTTAGCGGGGTACGAGCAGTACTTC. This codes for CASRDSLAGYEQYF.

The gene calls are TRBV24-1 and TRBJ2-1, with TRBD2 matching 11 bases. Germline CDR1 reads KGHDR; CDR2 reads SFDVKD. J was trimmed by 6 bases and V by 4 bases; bases with no gene match: 4. This CDR3 spans 15 amino acids. The CDR3 spells CATSEIAGGSNEQFF. The CDR3 region has the DNA TGTGCCACCAGTGAGATAGCGGGAGGGAGCAATGAGCAGTTCTTC.

This clone occurred a few times. V usage is TRBV29-1 and J usage is TRBJ2-2; D might be TRBD1 (6 bases). Germline assignment: CDR1 SQVTM and CDR2 ANQGSEA. V lost 3 bases and J lost 6, with 11 bases in between. The CDR3 extends over 13 amino acids. CDR3 loop: CSVDRGEAGELFF. CDR3 coding DNA: TGCAGCGTTGACAGGGGCGAGGCCGGGGAGCTGTTTTTT.